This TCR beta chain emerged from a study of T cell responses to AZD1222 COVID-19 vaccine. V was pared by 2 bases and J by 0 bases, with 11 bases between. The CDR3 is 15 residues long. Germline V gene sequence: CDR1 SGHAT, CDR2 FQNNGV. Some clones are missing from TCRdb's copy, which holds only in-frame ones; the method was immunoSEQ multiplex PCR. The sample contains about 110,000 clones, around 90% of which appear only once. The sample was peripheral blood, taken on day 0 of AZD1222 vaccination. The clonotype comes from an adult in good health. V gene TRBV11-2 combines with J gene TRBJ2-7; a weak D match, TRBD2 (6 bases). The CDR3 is CASSLQAGDSYEQYF. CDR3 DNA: TGTGCCAGCAGCTTACAAGCGGGTGACTCCTACGAGCAGTACTTC.